What follows are 20 T cell receptor beta chains derived from one specimen sequenced in a study of shared clonotypes between healthy human individuals. The protocol was immunoSEQ multiplex PCR, while the TCRdb copy is restricted to in-frame clones and leaves out a portion. The table has around 2.1 million clones, approximately 95% seen once. The sequenced sample was naive CD4+ T cells sorted from blood. The subset here: CD45RA+ positively selected. These receptors were collected from a young man in good health.

The chain combines TRBV28 with TRBJ2-2; 8 nucleotides match TRBD1. Germline V gene data show CDR1 as MDHEN and CDR2 as SYDVKM. V was pared by 5 bases and J by 2 bases, with 4 bases of the junction left unmatched. This CDR3 region has 15 residues. Written as DNA, the CDR3 is TGTGCCAGCAGTAGTCAGGGGGCTAACACCGGGGAGCTGTTTTTT. Translation: CASSSQGANTGELFF. The full variable domain, rest sourced from reference TRBV28 and TRBJ2-2, is DVKVTQSSRYLVKRTGEKVFLECVQDMDHENMFWYRQDPGLGLRLIYFSYDVKMKEKGDIPEGYSVSREKKERFSLILESASTNQTSMYLCASSSQGANTGELFFGEGSRLTVL.

This rearrangement joins TRBV29-1 to TRBJ2-5; D is undetermined. V lost 5 bases to trimming and J lost 2 bases, with 9 bases between them. CDR3 length: 12 residues. CDR1 is SQVTM, CDR2 ANQGSEA, per germline. The CDR3 sequence: CSVQLVQETQYF. As DNA, the CDR3 is TGCAGCGTTCAACTGGTACAAGAGACCCAGTACTTC.

The V and J genes are TRBV9 and TRBJ2-1; 8 bases map to TRBD2. The CDR3 is made up of 18 amino acids. V trimming: 4 bases; J trimming: 4 bases; junction bases outside the gene matches: 16. CDR1 and CDR2 (germline): SGDLS, YYNGEE. The CDR3 region has the DNA TGTGCCAGCAGCCCTTCAAGAGCGGGAGTTGGTCCTTACAATGAGCAGTTCTTC. It specifies CASSPSRAGVGPYNEQFF.

V and J are TRBV6-5 and TRBJ2-1; 9 nucleotides line up with TRBD2. The CDR3 extends over 13 amino acids. Germline V CDR1 and CDR2: MNHEY, SVGAGI. Unmatched junction bases numbered 2, after V lost 7 bases and J lost 4 bases. CDR3 region: CASKAGGYNEQFF. The CDR3 coding sequence is TGTGCCAGCAAAGCGGGGGGTTACAATGAGCAGTTCTTC.

The gene calls are TRBV5-1 and TRBJ2-5; 8 nucleotides match TRBD1. The CDR3 is 15 residues long. The V gene's germline CDR1 is SGHRS and CDR2 YFSETQ. Losses at the gene ends were 0 bases for V and 5 bases for J; bases not matched to a gene: 6. The CDR3 reads CASSLAGQGLETQYF. The DNA for the CDR3 is TGCGCCAGCAGCTTGGCAGGACAGGGACTGGAGACCCAGTACTTC.

The chain joins TRBV7-9 to TRBJ2-2; 9 bases line up with TRBD1. The CDR3 is made up of 15 amino acids. The junction had 0 bases not matched to a gene; V was cut back by 4 bases and J by 0 bases. Germline V lookup: CDR1 SEHNR, CDR2 FQNEAQ (reference sequence). The CDR3 DNA sequence: TGTGCCAGCAGCTGGGACAGGGCGAACACCGGGGAGCTGTTTTTT. Its translation is CASSWDRANTGELFF.

V and J are TRBV28 and TRBJ2-1; D perhaps matches TRBD2 (6 bases). CDR1 and CDR2 (germline): MDHEN, SYDVKM. Trimming removed 3 bases from V and 5 bases from J, with 14 bases in between. This CDR3 is 15 amino acids long. This chain's CDR3 is CASSLRRGWDNEQFF. The CDR3 DNA reads as TGTGCCAGCAGTTTGCGGCGGGGTTGGGACAATGAGCAGTTCTTC.

The rearrangement links TRBV7-3 to TRBJ2-2; D may be TRBD1 (6 bases). The V gene's germline CDR1 is SGHTA and CDR2 FQGTGA. V was shortened by 5 bases and J by 0 bases, with 10 bases between the two germline ends. The CDR3 sequence is 15 residues long. The CDR3 nucleotides read TGTGCCAGCAGCCAGGGACATCCGAACACCGGGGAGCTGTTTTTT. Its protein is CASSQGHPNTGELFF.

The chain carries TRBV9 and TRBJ2-7; unclear D gene. V was clipped by 4 bases and J by 8 bases, with 16 bases between them. In germline, CDR1 is SGDLS, CDR2 YYNGEE. There are 13 residues in the CDR3. The CDR3 spells CASSLRLGYQQYF. CDR3 DNA: TGTGCCAGCAGCTTACGCCTAGGGTATCAGCAGTACTTC. The full variable domain, with the rest looked up from reference TRBV9 and TRBJ2-7, is DSGVTQTPKHLITATGQRVTLRCSPRSGDLSVYWYQQSLDQGLQFLIQYYNGEERAKGNILERFSAQQFPDLHSELNLSSLELGDSALYFCASSLRLGYQQYFGPGTRLTVT.

This clone occurred once. This chain links TRBV27 with TRBJ1-5; D might be TRBD1 (5 bases). This CDR3 spans 13 amino acids. V lost 11 bases and J 0 bases, leaving 11 bases between the germline ends. CDR1 MNHEY and CDR2 SMNVEV come from the germline V gene (reference sequence). The CDR3 sequence is CASGRLSNQPQHF. The CDR3 coding sequence is TGTGCCTCAGGGCGGCTTAGCAATCAGCCCCAGCATTTT.

This chain connects TRBV5-4 to TRBJ1-2; 10 nucleotides align to TRBD1. The CDR3 totals 15 residues. V lost 3 bases to trimming and J lost 4 bases; unmatched junction nucleotides: 6. CDR1 is SGHNT and CDR2 is YYREEE in the germline V gene (reference sequence). The CDR3 is CASSSGQGMSYGYTF. The CDR3 bases are TGTGCCAGCAGCTCGGGACAGGGGATGTCCTATGGCTACACCTTC.

In regard to this clone: Within the sample, other DNA sequences also encode this same CDR3. V gene TRBV5-1 combines with J gene TRBJ2-1, with D possibly being TRBD1 (5 bases). Trimming shortened V by 4 bases and J by 10 bases, and 12 bases separated the two germline ends. The CDR3 is made up of 12 amino acids. CDR1 is SGHRS, CDR2 YFSETQ, per germline. As DNA, the CDR3 is TGCGCCAGCAGCCTTCCAGGGAACGAGCAGTTCTTC. It encodes CASSLPGNEQFF.

The CDR3 DNA reads as TGTGCCAGCAGCTTGGTGGGAGGGGGTCGTGTGGAGACCCAGTACTTC. Protein sequence: CASSLVGGGRVETQYF. The chain recombines TRBV5-6 with TRBJ2-5, with D maybe TRBD2 (7 bases). CDR3 length: 16 residues. Germline V gives CDR1 SGHDT, CDR2 YYEEEE. The V gene lost 0 bases and the J gene lost 5 bases, with 17 bases spanning the gap.

The genes are TRBV2 and TRBJ1-2, with D possibly matching TRBD1 (6 bases). V lost 3 bases and J 8 bases, leaving 13 bases between the germline ends. CDR3 length: 13 residues. CDR1 and CDR2 from the germline V gene are SNHLY and FYNNEI. The DNA for the CDR3 is TGTGCCAGCAGTGACAAACAGGGCGCGGGCTACACCTTC. The encoded protein is CASSDKQGAGYTF.

As regards this clone: Additional DNA sequences in this sample encode the identical CDR3. The rearrangement uses TRBV6-5 and TRBJ1-2, with D possibly being TRBD1 (6 bases). The CDR3 sequence is 14 residues long. The germline V gene has CDR1 MNHEY and CDR2 SVGAGI. Trimming cost V 0 bases and J 2 bases, with 7 bases left between them. CDR3 residues: CASSYSQGNYGYTF. CDR3 nucleotide sequence: TGTGCCAGCAGTTACTCACAGGGAAACTATGGCTACACCTTC.

Regarding this clone: This same CDR3 is encoded by further DNA sequences in the sample. The V call is TRBV25-1, the J call TRBJ2-3; TRBD2 matches at 8 bases. Germline assignment: CDR1 MGHDK and CDR2 SYGVNS. With V trimmed by 4 bases and J by 3 bases, 3 bases remained unmatched. The CDR3 extends over 14 amino acids. CDR3 nucleotides: TGTGCCAGCAGTGCCCGGGGGGGTACAGATACGCAGTATTTT. It translates to CASSARGGTDTQYF.

The chain uses TRBV6-5 and TRBJ2-5; TRBD1 agrees at 8 bases. Germline CDR1 MNHEY, CDR2 SVGAGI. J gave up 6 bases and V 7 bases, and 13 bases lay outside the gene matches. The CDR3 loop spans 15 amino acids. This CDR3 is CASTSTFQGAKTQYF. As DNA, the CDR3 is TGTGCCAGCACCAGCACTTTCCAGGGGGCGAAGACCCAGTACTTC.

This clone was counted once. V is TRBV5-4 and J is TRBJ2-7; a possible D gene is TRBD2 (6 bases). CDR1 SGHNT and CDR2 YYREEE come from the germline V gene (reference sequence). Trimming left V 0 bases short and J 2 bases short, with 18 bases between. CDR3 length: 17 residues. The CDR3 is CASSLALGGGKPYEQYF. The CDR3, as DNA: TGTGCCAGCAGCTTGGCCTTGGGAGGCGGGAAACCCTACGAGCAGTACTTC.

The rearrangement uses TRBV4-3 and TRBJ1-6; D is unresolved. Trimming took off 3 bases at V and 7 bases at J, with 10 bases between the two ends. This CDR3 region has 14 residues. Per the germline V gene, CDR1 is LGHNA and CDR2 is YSLEER. CDR3 bases: TGCGCCAGCAGCCAGCCGGGCCTCAATTCACCCCTCCACTTT. This encodes CASSQPGLNSPLHF.

V usage is TRBV18 and J usage is TRBJ2-3; D uncertain. CDR3 length equals 13 residues. V shed 4 bases and J shed 3 bases, with 8 bases lying between them. Germline V gives CDR1 KGHSH, CDR2 LQKENI. The CDR3 reads CASSQFWTDTQYF. The CDR3 coding sequence is TGTGCCAGCTCACAGTTTTGGACAGATACGCAGTATTTT. Full variable domain (remainder filled in from reference TRBV18 and TRBJ2-3): NAGVMQNPRHLVRRRGQEARLRCSPMKGHSHVYWYRQLPEEGLKFMVYLQKENIIDESGMPKERFSAEFPKEGPSILRIQQVVRGDSAAYFCASSQFWTDTQYFGPGTRLTVL.